What follows are 32 T cell receptor beta chains derived from one specimen sequenced in a study of T cell repertoires in cytomegalovirus infection. Antigens of these TCRs are unknown. TCRdb reanalysed the reads using MiXCR and keeps one entry per CDR3 protein. The data show about 130,000 distinct CDR3 sequences, 20% to 30% seen once. Sequenced material: PBMCs, sequenced either directly or after in vitro stimulation (not recorded which). The receptors here all came from a human donor in good health (CMV status not recorded). Some clones in this sample may be carry-over from other donors' samples.

The table lists this clonotype with many counts. V is TRBV28 and J is TRBJ1-1; the D gene is possibly TRBD1 (5 bases). CDR3 length: 14 amino acids. Germline loops: CDR1 MDHEN, CDR2 SYDVKM. The V gene lost 7 bases and the J gene lost 9 bases, with 21 bases spanning the gap. The CDR3 reads CASKILLGLTQAFF. CDR3 bases: TGTGCCAGCAAAATCCTGTTGGGGCTAACCCAAGCTTTCTTT.

This clonotype was seen a handful of times. This chain uses TRBV28 with TRBJ2-5; 10 nucleotides agree with TRBD1. This CDR3 spans 17 amino acids. V was pared by 8 bases and J by 0 bases, with 12 bases of the junction left unmatched. Germline CDR1 reads MDHEN; CDR2 reads SYDVKM. CDR3 in DNA: TGTGCCAGCCCCGGGAGACGGGGACAGGGGAACCAAGAGACCCAGTACTTC. It encodes CASPGRRGQGNQETQYF.

V usage is TRBV15 and J usage is TRBJ2-5; possible D gene TRBD2, 5 bases. This CDR3 has 16 residues. Trimming shortened V by 5 bases and J by 1 base, and 17 bases separated the two germline ends. Per the germline V gene, CDR1 is LNHNV and CDR2 is YYDKDF (reference sequence). The CDR3 coding sequence is TGTGCCACCAGCGGAGGAGAATCCGGGCTCCAAGAGACCCAGTACTTC. It encodes CATSGGESGLQETQYF.

This clonotype was observed a handful of times. V is TRBV12-3 or TRBV12-4 and J is TRBJ2-1; possibly TRBD2 for D (6 bases). This CDR3 is 15 amino acids long. V lost 2 bases, J lost 2 bases, and 10 bases lay in between. CDR3 nucleotide sequence: TGTGCCAGCAGTTTACCCGGGAGTCCCTACAATGAGCAGTTCTTC. Encoded protein: CASSLPGSPYNEQFF.

The chain uses TRBV28 and TRBJ2-7; 7 positions match TRBD1. Germline trimming cut 4 bases from V and 3 bases from J; bases unmatched to any gene: 9. Germline CDR1 and CDR2: MDHEN and SYDVKM. The CDR3 is made up of 15 amino acids. The CDR3, as DNA: TGTGCCAGCAGTTCCGAACCGACAGGGAGCTACGAGCAGTACGTC. This sequence encodes CASSSEPTGSYEQYV.

With respect to this clonotype: It may be a read error: a sequence one base away is much more abundant. The chain links TRBV7-2 to TRBJ2-3; weak D call: TRBD2 (6 bases). This CDR3 is built from 16 residues. V shed 2 bases and J shed 2 bases, with 14 bases lying between them. Germline assignment: CDR1 SGHTA and CDR2 FQGNSA. CDR3 nucleotide sequence: TGTGCCAGCAGCTTACTGCGGGGTTGGACCACAGATACGCAGTATTTT. This encodes CASSLLRGWTTDTQYF.

The chain carries TRBV11-2 and TRBJ2-3, with 8 positions matching TRBD1. CDR1 and CDR2 from the germline V gene are SGHAT and FQNNGV. The length of the CDR3 is 16 residues. After removal of 3 bases from V and 4 bases from J, the junction contained 9 bases not matched to a gene. The chain's CDR3 is CASSFFTGGLSDTQYF. As DNA, the CDR3 is TGTGCCAGCAGCTTTTTCACAGGGGGGCTTTCAGATACGCAGTATTTT.

The chain links TRBV28 to TRBJ2-7; D is uncertain. This CDR3 is 15 amino acids long. CDR1 and CDR2 from the germline V gene are MDHEN and SYDVKM. The V end lost 6 bases, the J end lost 1 base, and 16 bases lay between the germline ends. CDR3 nucleotides: TGTGCCAGCAGATCTTCCCCTCACAGTTCCTACGAGCAGTACTTC. Translated: CASRSSPHSSYEQYF.

This clonotype was recorded a few times. The chain employs TRBV6-2 or TRBV6-3 and TRBJ2-3; 11 nucleotides match TRBD2. Trimming cost V 2 bases and J 0 bases; bases outside gene matches: 10. The CDR3 is 19 amino acids. Germline CDR1 MNHEY, CDR2 SVGEGT. The CDR3 sequence is CASSYRRTSGRRSTDTQYF. In DNA form, the CDR3 reads TGTGCCAGCAGTTACCGTCGGACTAGCGGGCGCCGTAGCACAGATACGCAGTATTTT.

In its sample, this clonotype was seen many times. The rearrangement uses TRBV5-6 and TRBJ2-1; TRBD1 matches 7 bases. In germline, CDR1 is SGHDT, CDR2 YYEEEE. This CDR3 comprises 15 residues. The junction had 5 bases not matched to a gene; V was cut back by 4 bases and J by 1 base. The CDR3 region is CASSQGVGSYNEQFF. In DNA, the CDR3 is TGTGCCAGCAGCCAGGGGGTCGGTTCCTACAATGAGCAGTTCTTC.

The chain is built from TRBV7-2 and TRBJ2-2; TRBD2 aligns across 12 bases. CDR1 is SGHTA, CDR2 FQGNSA, per germline. This CDR3 contains 18 residues. Trimming at V came to 3 bases and at J to 5 bases, leaving 10 bases not matched to a gene. As DNA, the CDR3 is TGTGCCAGCAGCTTCCCTCCGACTAGCGGGAGATCGACCGGGGAGCTGTTTTTT. Translating it yields CASSFPPTSGRSTGELFF. Together with reference TRBV7-2 and TRBJ2-2, the CDR3 gives the full variable domain: GAGVSQSPSNKVTEKGKDVELRCDPISGHTALYWYRQSLGQGLEFLIYFQGNSAPDKSGLPSDRFSAERTGGSVSTLTIQRTQQEDSAVYLCASSFPPTSGRSTGELFFGEGSRLTVL.

This clonotype has a single count. This chain connects TRBV6-6 to TRBJ2-3, with 10 bases fitting TRBD2. Germline-derived CDR1 and CDR2 are MNHNY and SVGAGI (reference sequence). The length of the CDR3 is 13 residues. The CDR3 nucleotides are TGTGTAGGTGGTAGCGGGAGGAAAGATACGCAGTATTTT. Its protein is CVGGSGRKDTQYF.

Notes on this clonotype: A junction end diverges from the germline sequence, so it may reflect a read error. J is TRBJ2-1 and V is TRBV28; D remains ambiguous. Per the germline V gene, CDR1 is MDHEN and CDR2 is SYDVKM. The CDR3 length is 13 residues. The CDR3 DNA follows: TGTGCCAGCAGTTTGACGTTCCGCAATGAGCAGATCTTC. It codes for CASSLTFRNEQIF.

This clonotype was observed at least ten times. V and J are TRBV7-2 and TRBJ1-4, with D possibly being TRBD1 (5 bases). Trimming shortened V by 3 bases and J by 5 bases, and 13 bases separated the two germline ends. Germline CDR1 reads SGHTA; CDR2 reads FQGNSA. The CDR3 loop spans 15 amino acids. CDR3 loop: CASSFDGALNEKLFF. CDR3 nucleotides: TGTGCCAGCAGCTTCGACGGGGCGCTCAATGAAAAACTGTTTTTT.

This clonotype was recorded at least ten times. This chain uses TRBV7-9 with TRBJ2-1, with TRBD2 identical over 12 bases. With 7 bases clipped from V and 6 bases from J, the junction kept 7 bases outside the gene matches. This CDR3 has 15 amino acids. Germline CDR1 reads SEHNR; CDR2 reads FQNEAQ (reference sequence). CDR3: CASTPGLAGLNEQFF. Here the CDR3 DNA reads TGTGCCAGCACCCCGGGACTAGCGGGCCTCAATGAGCAGTTCTTC.

By sample fraction, this clonotype is large (0.1 to 1%). The chain is built from TRBV7-7 and TRBJ2-7; TRBD2 aligns across 8 bases. This CDR3 contains 15 residues. V lost 1 base and J lost 2; bases outside the gene matches: 4. The germline CDR1 and CDR2 sequences are SSHAT and FNYEAQ (reference sequence). Here the CDR3 DNA reads TGTGCCAGCAGCTTAGGGCGGGAGGCGGCCTACGAGCAGTACTTC. This gives the protein CASSLGREAAYEQYF.

This clonotype was seen only a few times. The V gene is TRBV2, the J gene TRBJ1-4; tentative D call: TRBD1 (6 bases). V lost 3 bases and J 6 bases, leaving 11 bases between the germline ends. Looked up from germline, CDR1 is SNHLY and CDR2 is FYNNEI. This CDR3 has 14 amino acids. CDR3: CASSEFRTDEKLFF. The CDR3 DNA reads as TGTGCCAGCAGTGAGTTCCGGACAGATGAAAAACTGTTTTTT.

This clonotype came up once. V is TRBV28 and J is TRBJ1-1, with D unclear. CDR1 is MDHEN and CDR2 is SYDVKM in the germline V gene. CDR3 length equals 13 residues. Trimming took 5 bases from V and 5 from J, leaving 12 bases between them. As DNA, the CDR3 is TGTGCCAGCAGTCCCTTGGAGGGAACTGAAGCTTTCTTT. Protein sequence: CASSPLEGTEAFF.

V and J are TRBV24-1 and TRBJ2-6, with D unclear. This CDR3 region has 13 residues. CDR1 is KGHDR, CDR2 SFDVKD, per germline. The V end lost 5 bases, the J end lost 4 bases, and 5 bases lay between the germline ends. The CDR3 spells CATSVTGANVLTF. CDR3 DNA: TGTGCCACCAGTGTCACCGGGGCCAACGTCCTGACTTTC.

This clonotype occurred a few times. The genes are TRBV19 and TRBJ1-1; possibly TRBD1 for D (5 bases). V lost 3 bases, J lost 1 base, and 12 bases lay in between. The CDR3 runs 15 residues. Germline V gene sequence: CDR1 LNHDA, CDR2 SQIVND (reference sequence). CDR3 amino acids: CASSIFRGANTEAFF. The CDR3 DNA follows: TGTGCCAGTAGTATCTTTCGGGGCGCGAACACTGAAGCTTTCTTT.

V usage is TRBV4-3 and J usage is TRBJ1-2; D not resolved. Per the germline V gene, CDR1 is LGHNA and CDR2 is YSLEER. CDR3 length equals 13 residues. V dropped 1 base and J dropped 5 bases, with 8 bases sitting between them. The CDR3 DNA reads as TGCGCCAGCAGCCAAGCCCAGTCATATGGCTACACCTTC. As protein: CASSQAQSYGYTF.

This clonotype was counted a few times. This chain joins TRBV11-3 and TRBJ2-2; D unresolved. Germline V gene sequence: CDR1 SGHNT, CDR2 YENEEA. V was shortened by 5 bases and J by 5 bases, with 9 bases between the two germline ends. The CDR3 sequence is 13 residues long. The CDR3 bases are TGTGCCAGCAGCCGGAGAAAAACCGGGGAGCTGTTTTTT. It specifies CASSRRKTGELFF.

The J gene is TRBJ2-7, the V gene TRBV19; unclear D gene. The V end lost 5 bases, the J end lost 0 bases, and 8 bases lay between the germline ends. Germline CDR1 is LNHDA and CDR2 is SQIVND (reference sequence). The CDR3 loop spans 13 amino acids. This chain's CDR3 is CASSPFPSYEQYF. As DNA, the CDR3 is TGTGCCAGTAGTCCCTTCCCCTCCTACGAGCAGTACTTC.

This chain uses TRBV5-1 with TRBJ2-1; unclear D gene. The CDR3 totals 14 residues. CDR1 and CDR2 (germline): SGHRS, YFSETQ. V dropped 7 bases and J dropped 1 base, with 12 bases sitting between them. The DNA for the CDR3 is TGCGCCAGCTCTCGCGAGACATCCTACAATGAGCAGTTCTTC. The encoded protein is CASSRETSYNEQFF.

This clonotype turned up a few times. CDR3 in amino acids: CASSIDRSLSGNTIYF. CDR3 in DNA: TGTGCCAGTAGTATAGACCGCAGCCTCTCTGGAAACACCATATATTTT. The chain employs TRBV19 and TRBJ1-3; D is undetermined. Trimming removed 0 bases from V and 0 bases from J, with 9 bases in between. CDR3 length: 16 residues. Germline loops: CDR1 LNHDA, CDR2 SQIVND (reference sequence).

This clonotype was seen ten or more times. V and J are TRBV12-5 and TRBJ2-2, with D perhaps given as TRBD1 or TRBD2 (5 bases each). This CDR3 comprises 16 residues. Trimming cost V 4 bases and J 0 bases, with 12 bases left between them. Germline V gene data show CDR1 as LGHNT and CDR2 as FRNRAP. CDR3 sequence: CASGSLWGSNTGELFF. The CDR3 DNA reads as TGTGCTAGTGGTTCCCTTTGGGGGTCGAACACCGGGGAGCTGTTTTTT.

The chain has TRBV15 and TRBJ2-7; 8 bases are a match to TRBD1. CDR1 and CDR2 (germline): LNHNV, YYDKDF (reference sequence). This CDR3 region has 16 residues. Losses at the gene ends were 2 bases for V and 6 bases for J; bases not matched to a gene: 12. The CDR3 nucleotides are TGTGCCACCAGCAGAAACTCACAGGGGGTTAAAGGCGAGCAGTACTTC. Amino acids: CATSRNSQGVKGEQYF.

This chain joins TRBV4-2 and TRBJ2-1; 8 nucleotides agree with TRBD2. V lost 5 bases, J lost 5 bases, and 11 bases stayed unmatched. CDR3 size: 16 residues. From germline, CDR1 is LGHNA and CDR2 YNFKEQ. The CDR3 reads CASSSRTSLLNNEQFF. Here the CDR3 DNA reads TGTGCCAGCAGCTCACGGACTAGCCTCCTTAACAATGAGCAGTTCTTC.

This clonotype was seen more than once but under ten times. The V call is TRBV10-3, the J call TRBJ2-1; 12 nucleotides agree with TRBD2. The CDR3 spans 15 residues. Germline CDR1 is ENHRY and CDR2 is SYGVKD. Trimming took 11 bases from V and 4 from J; bases not matched to a gene: 9. The CDR3 loop reads CASGASGRGYNEQFF. The CDR3 DNA follows: TGTGCCTCCGGCGCTAGCGGGAGGGGGTACAATGAGCAGTTCTTC.

The chain carries TRBV6-2 or TRBV6-3 and TRBJ2-7; weak D call: TRBD2 (5 bases). The germline V and J ends were trimmed by 2 bases and 3 bases, with 8 bases remaining between them. The germline V gene has CDR1 MNHEY and CDR2 SVGEGT. This CDR3 has 13 amino acids. This CDR3 reads CASSYGLNYEQYV. CDR3 nucleotide sequence: TGTGCCAGCAGTTACGGACTTAACTACGAGCAGTACGTC.

At least ten counts were recorded for this clonotype. V gene TRBV7-2 combines with J gene TRBJ2-7; no definite D call. V lost 1 base and J lost 6, with 7 bases in between. There are 12 residues in the CDR3. From germline, CDR1 is SGHTA and CDR2 FQGNSA. The CDR3, as DNA: TGTGCCAGCAGCTTAGACATCTCCGAGCAGTACTTC. Its protein product is CASSLDISEQYF.

This clonotype was seen more than once but under ten times. The chain couples TRBV6-6 to TRBJ2-7, with D uncertain. Germline CDR1 and CDR2: MNHNY and SVGAGI (reference sequence). Trimming left V 11 bases short and J 3 bases short, with 14 bases between. This CDR3 spans 12 amino acids. As DNA, the CDR3 is TGTGCCTCAGCAGCCCCAGACTACGAGCAGTACGTC. Protein product: CASAAPDYEQYV.